This T cell receptor beta chain was obtained from a study of T cell changes during pregnancy in multiple sclerosis. The germline V gene encodes CDR1 MNHEY and CDR2 SVGAGI. This CDR3 has 15 amino acids. With V trimmed by 6 bases and J by 5 bases, 7 bases remained unmatched. Generated by immunoSEQ multiplex PCR, the TCRdb table keeps only in-frame clones and is missing some. Of tens of thousands of clones in the sample, around 92% are singletons; the top ten hold roughly 2%. Specimen: peripheral blood, collected in the third trimester of pregnancy. The chain recombines TRBV6-5 with TRBJ1-5; 10 bases agree with TRBD1. The TCR originated in a female donor in good health, enrolled as a control in a pregnancy study. The CDR3 spells CASSPGTGEHQPQHF. The CDR3 coding sequence is TGTGCCAGCAGCCCGGGGACAGGGGAGCATCAGCCCCAGCATTTT.